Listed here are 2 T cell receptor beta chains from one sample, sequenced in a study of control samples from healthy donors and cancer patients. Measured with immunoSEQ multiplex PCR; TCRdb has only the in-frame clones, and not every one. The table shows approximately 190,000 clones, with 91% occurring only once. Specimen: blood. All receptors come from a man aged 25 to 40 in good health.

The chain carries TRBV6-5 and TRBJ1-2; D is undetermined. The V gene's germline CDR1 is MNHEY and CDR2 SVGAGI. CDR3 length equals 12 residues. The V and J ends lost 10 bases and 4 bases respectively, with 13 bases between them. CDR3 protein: CATAGPGYGYTF. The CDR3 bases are TGTGCCACCGCCGGGCCCGGCTATGGCTACACCTTC.

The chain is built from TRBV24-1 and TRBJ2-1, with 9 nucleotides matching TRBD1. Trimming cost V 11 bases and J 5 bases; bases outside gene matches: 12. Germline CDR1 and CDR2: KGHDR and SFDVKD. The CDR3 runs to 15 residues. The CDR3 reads CAISPGQGKDNEQFF. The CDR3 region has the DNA TGTGCCATTTCCCCGGGACAGGGAAAGGACAATGAGCAGTTCTTC.